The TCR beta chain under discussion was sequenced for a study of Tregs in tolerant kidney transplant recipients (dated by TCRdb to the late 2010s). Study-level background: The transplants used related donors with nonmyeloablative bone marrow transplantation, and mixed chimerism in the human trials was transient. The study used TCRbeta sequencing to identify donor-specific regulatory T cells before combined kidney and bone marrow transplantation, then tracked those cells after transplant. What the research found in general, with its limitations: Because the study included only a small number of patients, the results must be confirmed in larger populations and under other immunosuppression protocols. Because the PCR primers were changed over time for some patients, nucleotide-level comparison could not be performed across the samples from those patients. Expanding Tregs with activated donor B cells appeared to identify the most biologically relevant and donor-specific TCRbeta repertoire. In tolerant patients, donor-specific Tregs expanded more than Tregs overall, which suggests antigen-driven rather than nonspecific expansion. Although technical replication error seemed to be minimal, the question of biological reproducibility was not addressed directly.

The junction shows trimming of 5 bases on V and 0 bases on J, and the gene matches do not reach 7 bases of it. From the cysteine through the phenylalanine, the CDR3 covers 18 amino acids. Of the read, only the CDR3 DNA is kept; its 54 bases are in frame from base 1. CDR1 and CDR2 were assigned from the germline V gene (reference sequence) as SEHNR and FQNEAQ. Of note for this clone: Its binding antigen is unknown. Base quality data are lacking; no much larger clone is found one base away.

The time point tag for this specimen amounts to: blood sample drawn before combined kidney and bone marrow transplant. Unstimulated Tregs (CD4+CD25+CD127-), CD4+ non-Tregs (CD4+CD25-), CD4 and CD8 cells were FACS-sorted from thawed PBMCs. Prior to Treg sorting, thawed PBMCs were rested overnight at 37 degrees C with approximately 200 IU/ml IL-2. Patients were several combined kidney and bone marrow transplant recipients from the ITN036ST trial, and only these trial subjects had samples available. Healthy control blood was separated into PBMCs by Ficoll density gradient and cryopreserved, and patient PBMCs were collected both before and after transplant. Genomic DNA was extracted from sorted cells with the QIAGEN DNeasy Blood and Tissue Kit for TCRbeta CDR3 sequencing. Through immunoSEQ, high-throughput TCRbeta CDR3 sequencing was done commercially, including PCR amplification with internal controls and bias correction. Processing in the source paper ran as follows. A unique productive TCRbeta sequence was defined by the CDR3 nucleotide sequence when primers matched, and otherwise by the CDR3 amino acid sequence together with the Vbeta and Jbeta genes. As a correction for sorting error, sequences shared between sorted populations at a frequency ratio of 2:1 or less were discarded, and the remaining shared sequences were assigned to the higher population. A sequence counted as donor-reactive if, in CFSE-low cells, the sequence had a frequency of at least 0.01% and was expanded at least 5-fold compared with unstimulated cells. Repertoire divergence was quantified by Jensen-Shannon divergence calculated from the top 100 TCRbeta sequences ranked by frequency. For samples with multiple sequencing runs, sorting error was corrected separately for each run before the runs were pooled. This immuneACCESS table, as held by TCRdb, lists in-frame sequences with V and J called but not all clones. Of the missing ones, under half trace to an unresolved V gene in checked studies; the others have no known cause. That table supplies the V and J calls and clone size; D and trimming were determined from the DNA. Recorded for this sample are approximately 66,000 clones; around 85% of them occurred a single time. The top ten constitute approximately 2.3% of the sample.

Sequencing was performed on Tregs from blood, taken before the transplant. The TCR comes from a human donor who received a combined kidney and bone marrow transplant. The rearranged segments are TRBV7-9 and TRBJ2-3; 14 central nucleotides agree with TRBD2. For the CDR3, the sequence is CASSPGTSGGSSTDTQYF. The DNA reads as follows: TGTGCCAGCAGCCCCGGGACTAGCGGGGGTTCTAGCACAGATACGCAGTATTTT. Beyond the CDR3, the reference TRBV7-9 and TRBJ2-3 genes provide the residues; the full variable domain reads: DTGVSQNPRHKITKRGQNVTFRCDPISEHNRLYWYRQTLGQGPEFLTYFQNEAQLEKSRLLSDRFSAERPKGSFSTLEIQRTEQGDSAMYLCASSPGTSGGSSTDTQYFGPGTRLTVL.